This entry is about one TCR beta chain. Blood samples were obtained at baseline, cycle 4 day 1, and cycle 7 day 1. The sample originates from a study of OX40 agonist ivuxolimab in advanced cancers. Whole-study context: Patients were dosed with the agonistic anti-OX40 (CD134) antibody ivuxolimab.

Trimming removed 10 bases at V and 8 bases at J, with 17 bases between. Germline-derived CDR1 and CDR2 are SNHLY and FYNNEI. This CDR3 contains 13 residues. The assay was immunoSEQ multiplex PCR, and TCRdb's table has in-frame clones only and misses some. The data show roughly 70,000 clones, 80% to 90% seen once. The source material was CD4+ or CD8+ T cells sorted from blood, sampled in a trial of the OX40 agonist ivuxolimab. This sequence was found in an adult with an advanced solid tumor such as melanoma, head and neck, liver or kidney cancer. The chain joins TRBV2 to TRBJ1-4; D might be TRBD1 (5 bases). In nucleotides, the CDR3 is TGTGCCACCGGGGGTAGAGGGCTCGAAAAACTGTTTTTT. Translating it yields CATGGRGLEKLFF.